The rows below give T cell receptor beta chains drawn from one sample of a study of T cells in Graves' hyperthyroidism and ophthalmopathy. TCRdb independently ran MiXCR on the multiplex PCR reads; one entry per CDR3 protein. Among 300,000 to 400,000 distinct CDR3 sequences listed, around 13% were seen once. Sequenced: blood. The receptors derive from a woman aged 60-70 years with Graves' hyperthyroidism. The CDR3 runs from the conserved cysteine through the conserved F or W. D genes are given only for firm matches. Rows may omit the clone size; those that give it use once, few, many or a size class.

J,D,size,V,CDR3,DNA
TRBJ2-3,-,many,TRBV28,CASSGSPTDTQYF,TGTGCCAGCAGTGGGAGCCCGACAGATACGCAATATTTT
TRBJ2-1,TRBD2,many,TRBV11-2,CASSFPLAGDLFF,TGTGCCAGCAGCTTCCCACTAGCGGGAGACTTGTTCTTC
TRBJ1-5,TRBD1,few,TRBV9,CASSPGGGTGGIQPQHF,TGTGCCAGCAGCCCCGGGGGGGGGACAGGGGGGATTCAGCCCCAGCATTTT
TRBJ2-1,-,few,TRBV7-3,CASSLSGLSSYNEQFF,TGTGCCAGCAGCTTGTCAGGACTGAGCTCCTACAATGAGCAGTTCTTC
TRBJ2-2,TRBD2,-,TRBV12-3/TRBV12-4,CASSSGTSGSPGELFF,TGTGCCAGCAGTTCTGGGACTAGCGGGAGCCCCGGGGAGCTGTTTTTT
TRBJ2-3,-,many,TRBV20-1,CSSKLGASTDTQYF,TGCTCCTCCAAATTGGGAGCTAGCACAGATACGCAGTATTTT
TRBJ2-7,-,many,TRBV7-7,CASSRGGLGPYEQYF,TGTGCTAGCAGTAGAGGGGGGTTGGGACCCTACGAGCAGTACTTC
TRBJ2-7,TRBD2,-,TRBV3-1,CASSGSGTTYEQYF,TGTGCCAGCAGCGGTAGCGGGACGACCTACGAGCAGTACTTC
TRBJ2-5,-,-,TRBV6-2/TRBV6-3,CASSWGRQLQETQYF,TGTGCCAGCAGTTGGGGCAGGCAGCTCCAAGAGACCCAGTACTTC
TRBJ1-1,-,few,TRBV5-1,CASSLQENLSGAFF,TGCGCCAGCAGCTTACAGGAGAATCTCTCCGGAGCTTTCTTT
TRBJ2-1,-,-,TRBV7-9,CASSTTQTGTPEQFF,TGTGCCAGCAGCACAACGCAAACCGGGACCCCTGAGCAGTTCTTC
TRBJ2-1,-,few,TRBV7-7,CASSRSVPEQFF,TGTGCTAGCAGCCGCAGTGTCCCTGAGCAGTTCTTC
TRBJ2-7,TRBD2,many,TRBV27,CASSFLAGGFSYEQYF,TGTGCCAGCAGTTTCCTAGCGGGAGGATTCTCCTACGAGCAGTACTTC
TRBJ2-1,TRBD1,-,TRBV4-2,CASSQRQGGSYNEQFF,TGTGCCAGCAGCCAACGACAGGGCGGCTCCTACAATGAGCAGTTCTTC
TRBJ2-3,TRBD2,few,TRBV27,CASSLRTRRTDTQYF,TGTGCCAGCAGTTTACGGACTAGACGCACAGATACGCAGTATTTT
TRBJ2-1,-,-,TRBV7-3,CASSLQGSGAREQFF,TGTGCCAGCAGCTTACAAGGGTCAGGGGCAAGGGAGCAGTTCTTC